Each of the 3 T cell receptor beta chains below was sequenced from the same sample in a study of blood T cell repertoires in COVID-19. Sequenced by immunoSEQ multiplex PCR; TCRdb stores in-frame clones only, minus some. The sample consists of fewer than 300,000 clones, approximately 90% of them appearing once. Input material: peripheral blood. These receptors were taken from a woman between 50 and 59 years old with COVID-19, enrolled during active disease.

V is TRBV27 and J is TRBJ2-5; possible D gene TRBD2, 6 bases. The CDR3 extends over 15 amino acids. The germline V gene encodes CDR1 MNHEY and CDR2 SMNVEV (reference sequence). The V and J ends lost 7 bases and 2 bases respectively, with 17 bases between them. The CDR3 loop reads CASTLHPRGQETQYF. As DNA, the CDR3 is TGTGCCAGCACTCTACACCCCCGGGGGCAAGAGACCCAGTACTTC.

Comment on this clone: The junction departs from the called germline gene at one end, perhaps through a read error. The CDR3 loop reads CASSLSSGLEQYF. The CDR3 region has the DNA TGTGCTAGCAGCTTATCATCAGGGTTGGAGCAGTACTTC. This chain uses TRBV7-7 with TRBJ2-7, with D possibly matching TRBD1 (5 bases). The germline CDR1 and CDR2 sequences are SSHAT and FNYEAQ (reference sequence). The CDR3 spans 13 residues.

There are a few counts of this clone. The gene calls are TRBV5-1 and TRBJ2-2, with D maybe TRBD1 (6 bases). From germline, CDR1 is SGHRS and CDR2 YFSETQ. V was clipped by 1 base and J by 4 bases, with 11 bases between them. CDR3 length: 15 amino acids. CDR3 amino acids: CASSLPQGTTGELFF. DNA of the CDR3: TGCGCCAGCAGCTTGCCCCAGGGGACCACCGGGGAGCTGTTTTTT. Filled out from reference TRBV5-1 and TRBJ2-2, the complete variable domain reads KAGVTQTPRYLIKTRGQQVTLSCSPISGHRSVSWYQQTPGQGLQFLFEYFSETQRNKGNFPGRFSGRQFSNSRSEMNVSTLELGDSALYLCASSLPQGTTGELFFGEGSRLTVL.